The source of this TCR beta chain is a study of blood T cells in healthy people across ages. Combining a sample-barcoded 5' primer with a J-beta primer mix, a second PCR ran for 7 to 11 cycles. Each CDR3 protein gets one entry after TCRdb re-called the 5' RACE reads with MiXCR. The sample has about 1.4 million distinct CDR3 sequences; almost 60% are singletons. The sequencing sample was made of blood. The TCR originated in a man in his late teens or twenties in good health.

The CDR3 sequence is CASSPGHRLAQHYEQYF. The DNA of the CDR3 is TGTGCCAGCAGCCCGGGGCACAGACTAGCACAGCACTACGAGCAGTACTTC. The J gene is TRBJ2-4, the V gene TRBV7-2; TRBD2 aligns across 7 bases. The J call may be mistaken, given a closer DNA end match to TRBJ2-7. Germline CDR1 reads SGHTA; CDR2 reads FQGNSA. This CDR3 spans 17 amino acids.